This T cell receptor beta chain was observed in a study of T-cell reconstitution after alpha-beta-depleted transplantation in children. The V and J ends lost 0 bases and 6 bases respectively, with 9 bases between them. This CDR3 contains 14 residues. This sample's TCRbeta library carried unique molecular identifier barcodes. TCRdb called the PCR reads again in MiXCR, with one record for every CDR3 protein. Of 70,000 to 100,000 distinct CDR3 sequences in the sample, more than 10% were seen once. This clonotype was picked up many times. The source was PBMCs from the stem cell graft donor, collected from the stem cell graft. The V and J genes are TRBV12-3 or TRBV12-4 and TRBJ2-4; D uncertain. This clonotype originated in a human donor who donated a stem cell graft to a child with inherited bone marrow failure. The CDR3 DNA is TGTGCCAGCAGTTTAGCAGGGTCAGGAAACATTCAGTACTTC. Translating gives CASSLAGSGNIQYF.